A single TCR beta chain is shown here with its context. These data come from a study of blood T cell repertoires in COVID-19. For the study at large: Some COVID-19 samples were acute and others convalescent; all came from the United States, Italy and Spain. PBMCs, B-cell-depleted T cells, or T cells provided the cDNA or gDNA that made up the material.

V lost 7 bases to trimming and J lost 4 bases, with 17 bases between them. This CDR3 spans 15 amino acids. Germline V gene sequence: CDR1 MNHEY, CDR2 SVGAGI. The protocol was immunoSEQ multiplex PCR, while the TCRdb copy is restricted to in-frame clones and leaves out a portion. This sample has 150,000 to 200,000 clones, with over 85% found just once. The TCR was taken from a man aged 60 to 75 with active or convalescent COVID-19. This chain joins TRBV6-5 and TRBJ1-5; tentatively, D is TRBD1 (5 bases). The sample was peripheral blood. The CDR3 bases are TGTGCCAGCATAATCCGGGGGGTCAGTAATCAGCCCCAGCATTTT. Translating gives CASIIRGVSNQPQHF.